This TCR beta chain was captured in a study of control samples from healthy donors and cancer patients. Data came from immunoSEQ multiplex PCR; TCRdb stores just in-frame clones and leaves some out. Of 150,000 to 200,000 clones detected, about 94% appear once; the ten largest clones hold 8.5%. This CDR3 is 20 amino acids long. V lost 0 bases, J lost 4 bases, and 28 bases lay in between. Germline V gives CDR1 SGDLS, CDR2 YYNGEE. The sample taken for sequencing was blood. The rearrangement uses TRBV9 and TRBJ1-2; possibly TRBD1 for D (5 bases). This TCR was recovered from a woman aged 40 to 50 in good health. The CDR3 spells CASSVASREIEGPGLYGYTF. The CDR3 DNA reads TGTGCCAGCAGCGTAGCTTCTCGGGAGATCGAGGGGCCCGGCCTCTATGGCTACACCTTC.